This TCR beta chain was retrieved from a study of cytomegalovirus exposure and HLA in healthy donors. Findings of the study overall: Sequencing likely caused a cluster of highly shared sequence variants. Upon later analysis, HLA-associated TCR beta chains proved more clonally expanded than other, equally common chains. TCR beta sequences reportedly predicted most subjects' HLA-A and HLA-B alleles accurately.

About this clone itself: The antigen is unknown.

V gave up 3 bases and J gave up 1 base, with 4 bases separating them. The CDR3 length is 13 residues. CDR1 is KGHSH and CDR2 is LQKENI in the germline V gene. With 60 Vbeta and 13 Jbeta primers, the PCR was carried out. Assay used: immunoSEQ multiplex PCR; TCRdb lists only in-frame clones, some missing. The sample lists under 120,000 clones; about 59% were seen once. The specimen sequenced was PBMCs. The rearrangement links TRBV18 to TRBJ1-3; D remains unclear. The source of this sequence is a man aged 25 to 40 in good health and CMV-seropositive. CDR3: CASSPSSGNTIYF. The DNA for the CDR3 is TGTGCCAGCTCACCTTCTTCTGGAAACACCATATATTTT.